These 21 T cell receptor beta chains were all obtained from the same sample, sequenced in a study of blood T cell repertoires in COVID-19. Only in-frame clones appear in the TCRdb table, and some are missing; sequencing was by immunoSEQ multiplex PCR. Here the sample spans about 130,000 clones, roughly 83% being singletons. The sequenced sample consisted of peripheral blood. The receptors come from a woman aged 65 to 85 with COVID-19, enrolled during active disease.

The chain employs TRBV3-1 (or the pseudogene TRBV3-2) and TRBJ2-1; 12 bases are shared with TRBD2. The germline CDR1 and CDR2 sequences are LGHDT and YNNKEL (reference sequence). This CDR3 has 15 amino acids. J lost 8 bases, V lost 2 bases, and 4 bases had no gene match. CDR3 protein: CASSQLAGGQDEQFF. DNA for the CDR3: TGTGCCAGCAGCCAACTAGCGGGGGGGCAGGATGAGCAGTTCTTC.

The CDR3 is CASSIRIGTSGQETQYF. CDR3 in DNA: TGTGCCAGCAGCATCCGAATCGGGACTAGCGGACAAGAGACCCAGTACTTC. V is TRBV5-6 and J is TRBJ2-5, with TRBD2 identical over 11 bases. Germline CDR1 is SGHDT and CDR2 is YYEEEE. The CDR3 contains 17 residues. Trimming removed 4 bases from V and 2 bases from J; junction bases left unmatched: 10.

The count of this clone is one. V gene TRBV3-1 (or the pseudogene TRBV3-2) combines with J gene TRBJ1-2; TRBD1 is a possible D gene (6 bases). The CDR3 extends over 14 amino acids. The germline V gene has CDR1 LGHDT and CDR2 YNNKEL (reference sequence). Deletions cut 1 base from V and 7 bases from J, with 13 bases between. CDR3 sequence: CASSQVQGKGGYTF. CDR3 nucleotide sequence: TGTGCCAGCAGCCAAGTGCAGGGGAAGGGTGGCTACACCTTC.

CDR3 region: CASSFPRGNEKLFF. The DNA of the CDR3 is TGTGCCAGCAGCTTTCCGAGGGGGAATGAAAAACTGTTTTTT. The chain recombines TRBV3-1 (or the pseudogene TRBV3-2) with TRBJ1-4; D may be TRBD1 (6 bases). This CDR3 has 14 amino acids. V was clipped by 5 bases and J by 5 bases, with 12 bases between them. CDR1 and CDR2 (germline): LGHDT, YNNKEL (reference sequence).

The V gene is TRBV27, the J gene TRBJ1-5; a weak D match, TRBD1 (6 bases). The CDR3 runs to 13 residues. Germline V gene data show CDR1 as MNHEY and CDR2 as SMNVEV (reference sequence). V was clipped by 2 bases and J by 4 bases, with 6 bases between them. The CDR3 DNA reads as TGTGCCAGCAGTTTACAGGGGAATCAGCCCCAGCATTTT. Translating gives CASSLQGNQPQHF.

The chain joins TRBV4-2 to TRBJ1-4; 7 nucleotides agree with TRBD1. The CDR3 is 16 residues long. The ends lost 1 base at V and 4 bases at J; junction bases unmatched: 6. Looked up from germline, CDR1 is LGHNA and CDR2 is YNFKEQ. Written as DNA, the CDR3 is TGTGCCAGCAGCCAAGGCCGACAGGGTAATAATGAAAAACTGTTTTTT. This translates into CASSQGRQGNNEKLFF.

The rearrangement links TRBV3-1 (or the pseudogene TRBV3-2) to TRBJ1-1; D gene ambiguous. The CDR3 has 13 amino acids. V was trimmed by 2 bases and J by 5 bases, leaving 9 bases between them. Germline CDR1 is LGHDT and CDR2 is YNNKEL (reference sequence). The CDR3 DNA sequence: TGTGCCAGCAGCCAAAGTTATCTAACTGAAGCTTTCTTT. It yields the protein CASSQSYLTEAFF.

This clone was picked up a small number of times. CDR3 in amino acids: CATRTGNTEAFF. CDR3 nucleotides: TGTGCCACCCGGACAGGCAACACTGAAGCTTTCTTT. The chain links TRBV10-3 to TRBJ1-1; 7 nucleotides line up with TRBD1. Germline values: CDR1 ENHRY, CDR2 SYGVKD. The CDR3 spans 12 residues. The trim removed 10 bases at V and 2 bases at J, leaving 4 bases unmatched.

The J gene is TRBJ2-1, the V gene TRBV3-1 (or the pseudogene TRBV3-2), with D hard to call. Germline V gives CDR1 LGHDT, CDR2 YNNKEL (reference sequence). The CDR3 runs to 13 residues. Trimming cost V 4 bases and J 8 bases, with 12 bases left between them. CDR3 sequence (DNA): TGTGCCAGCAGCCCGCTCCCCCAGGATGAGCAGTTCTTC. Its translation: CASSPLPQDEQFF.

The chain is built from TRBV19 and TRBJ1-5; 7 nucleotides line up with TRBD1. V was pared by 3 bases and J by 3 bases, with 8 bases of the junction left unmatched. Germline V CDR1 and CDR2: LNHDA, SQIVND (reference sequence). The CDR3 is 16 residues long. This chain's CDR3 is CASSIKTGRYNQPQHF. The CDR3 nucleotides read TGTGCCAGTAGTATTAAGACAGGGAGATACAATCAGCCCCAGCATTTT. Filled out from reference TRBV19 and TRBJ1-5, the complete variable domain reads DGGITQSPKYLFRKEGQNVTLSCEQNLNHDAMYWYRQDPGQGLRLIYYSQIVNDFQKGDIAEGYSVSREKKESFPLTVTSAQKNPTAFYLCASSIKTGRYNQPQHFGDGTRLSIL.

This chain links TRBV27 with TRBJ1-3; D unclear. Germline CDR1 MNHEY, CDR2 SMNVEV (reference sequence). CDR3 length equals 14 residues. V was trimmed by 5 bases and J by 1 base, leaving 9 bases between them. CDR3 residues: CASSLGVSGNTIYF. The CDR3 DNA sequence: TGTGCCAGCAGTCTCGGGGTTTCTGGAAACACCATATATTTT.

V gene TRBV18 combines with J gene TRBJ2-6; the match to TRBD1 covers 9 bases. Germline CDR1 is KGHSH and CDR2 is LQKENI. J gave up 3 bases and V 3 bases, and 9 bases lay outside the gene matches. The CDR3 has 18 residues. CDR3 nucleotide sequence: TGTGCCAGCTCACCGCGGAATACAGGGGGCGGTGGGGCCAACGTCCTGACTTTC. This codes for CASSPRNTGGGGANVLTF.

The rearrangement links TRBV10-3 to TRBJ1-5; 9 nucleotides match TRBD1. The CDR3 sequence is 15 residues long. Losses at the gene ends were 3 bases for V and 6 bases for J; bases not matched to a gene: 6. Germline V CDR1 and CDR2: ENHRY, SYGVKD. CDR3 DNA sequence: TGTGCCATCAGTGACCCGGGACAGGGAACTCAGCCCCAGCATTTT. Its protein is CAISDPGQGTQPQHF.

V gene TRBV30 combines with J gene TRBJ1-1; 7 bases map to TRBD1. The length of the CDR3 is 15 residues. Germline V lookup: CDR1 GTSNPN, CDR2 SVGIG (reference sequence). Trimming at V came to 2 bases and at J to 6 bases, leaving 12 bases not matched to a gene. The CDR3 here is CAWSRTPGGSAEAFF. The DNA of the CDR3 is TGTGCCTGGAGTCGAACACCAGGGGGATCGGCTGAAGCTTTCTTT.

The gene calls are TRBV3-1 (or the pseudogene TRBV3-2) and TRBJ2-3, with D tentatively TRBD1 (5 bases). The CDR3 runs to 15 residues. V lost 0 bases and J 2 bases, leaving 9 bases between the germline ends. Germline V CDR1 and CDR2: LGHDT, YNNKEL (reference sequence). Written as DNA, the CDR3 is TGTGCCAGCAGCCAAGATGGGGCCTTCACAGATACGCAGTATTTT. It translates to CASSQDGAFTDTQYF.

In its sample, this clone was seen a few times. One end of the junction fails to match germline, which may point to a read error. This chain links TRBV6-6 with TRBJ2-2, with unresolved D. Germline loops: CDR1 MNHNY, CDR2 SVGAGI (reference sequence). The CDR3 is 13 amino acids. CDR3 amino acids: CASSTDNIGELFF. The CDR3 DNA reads TGTGCCAGTTCAACAGACAACATCGGGGAGCTGTTTTTT.

This sequence joins TRBV6-5 and TRBJ1-4, with D perhaps matching TRBD1 (6 bases). V lost 4 bases to trimming and J lost 4 bases, with 10 bases between them. Germline loops: CDR1 MNHEY, CDR2 SVGAGI. This CDR3 region has 14 residues. CDR3: CASSLQGYNEKLFF. In DNA, the CDR3 is TGTGCCAGCAGTTTACAGGGCTATAATGAAAAACTGTTTTTT.

As to this clone: Other DNA sequences in the sample encode the same CDR3. The gene calls are TRBV4-1 and TRBJ2-3; no clear D gene. Germline V gene data show CDR1 as MGHRA and CDR2 as YSYEKL. CDR3 length equals 15 residues. Trimming shortened V by 1 base and J by 1 base, and 9 bases separated the two germline ends. The CDR3 region has the DNA TGCGCCAGCAGCCAAGTAGGCACAGGCACAGATACGCAGTATTTT. Its translation is CASSQVGTGTDTQYF.

The chain is built from TRBV30 and TRBJ1-5; D is perhaps TRBD1 (6 bases). V was cut by 1 base and J by 4 bases, with 17 bases left in between. The CDR3 loop spans 16 amino acids. Germline-derived CDR1 and CDR2 are GTSNPN and SVGIG (reference sequence). CDR3 coding DNA: TGTGCCTGGAGTGGGGCTAGTGGGGGCCGTAATCAGCCCCAGCATTTT. It codes for CAWSGASGGRNQPQHF.

The chain combines TRBV9 with TRBJ1-3, with a possible D match to TRBD1 (5 bases). The CDR3 runs to 18 residues. Germline CDR1 SGDLS, CDR2 YYNGEE. V was cut by 0 bases and J by 2 bases, with 18 bases left in between. CDR3 sequence: CASSVAPRASSAGNTIYF. In DNA, the CDR3 is TGTGCCAGCAGCGTAGCGCCCAGGGCTTCATCGGCTGGAAACACCATATATTTT. Drawing the rest from reference TRBV9 and TRBJ1-3, the complete variable domain is DSGVTQTPKHLITATGQRVTLRCSPRSGDLSVYWYQQSLDQGLQFLIQYYNGEERAKGNILERFSAQQFPDLHSELNLSSLELGDSALYFCASSVAPRASSAGNTIYFGEGSWLTVV.

The V gene is TRBV5-1, the J gene TRBJ2-5, with unresolved D. The ends were cut back, 2 bases at V and 5 bases at J, with 10 bases in the middle. The CDR3 runs to 13 residues. Germline V gene data show CDR1 as SGHRS and CDR2 as YFSETQ. For the CDR3, the DNA is TGCGCCAGCAGCTTATCAGGCCGGGAGACCCAGTACTTC. It translates to CASSLSGRETQYF. The full variable domain, its missing parts supplied by reference TRBV5-1 and TRBJ2-5, is KAGVTQTPRYLIKTRGQQVTLSCSPISGHRSVSWYQQTPGQGLQFLFEYFSETQRNKGNFPGRFSGRQFSNSRSEMNVSTLELGDSALYLCASSLSGRETQYFGPGTRLLVL.